The 27 T cell receptor beta chains below were found in one sample sequenced in a study of T cells in Graves' hyperthyroidism and ophthalmopathy. From RNA transcripts, TCR beta CDR3 regions were amplified. The study used the HTBI primer set for a first-round RT-PCR of the TCR CDR3. TCRdb reprocessed the multiplex PCR reads via MiXCR and lists one record per CDR3 protein. The sample contains roughly 250,000 distinct CDR3 sequences, about a sixth of which appear only once. Specimen: blood. The receptors stem from a woman younger than 30 with Graves' ophthalmopathy.

This clonotype was picked up many times. The chain couples TRBV20-1 to TRBJ1-2; D unclear. Germline lookup yields CDR1 DFQATT and CDR2 SNEGSKA (reference sequence). V shed 0 bases and J shed 5 bases, with 7 bases lying between them. The CDR3 length is 12 residues. Here the CDR3 reads CSARDTAYGYTF. CDR3 nucleotides: TGCAGTGCTAGAGATACAGCGTATGGCTACACCTTC.

This chain links TRBV14 with TRBJ2-2, with 7 bases identical to TRBD1. Unmatched junction bases numbered 2, after V lost 1 base and J lost 0 bases. The CDR3 extends over 16 amino acids. Germline-derived CDR1 and CDR2 are SGHDN and FVKESK. The CDR3 coding sequence is TGTGCCAGCAGCCAAGTACAGGGGCCGAACACCGGGGAGCTGTTTTTT. It translates to CASSQVQGPNTGELFF.

This clonotype has more than one count but fewer than ten. The gene calls are TRBV6-1 and TRBJ2-1; D not certain. The V and J ends lost 5 bases and 0 bases respectively, with 14 bases between them. This CDR3 comprises 16 residues. Germline values: CDR1 MNHNS, CDR2 SASEGT. CDR3 sequence reads: CASSYWQTSSYNEQFF. DNA for the CDR3: TGTGCCAGCAGTTATTGGCAGACGAGCTCCTACAATGAGCAGTTCTTC.

This clonotype was detected many times. The rearrangement links TRBV20-1 to TRBJ2-7; TRBD2 is a possible D gene (6 bases). Germline values: CDR1 DFQATT, CDR2 SNEGSKA (reference sequence). The CDR3 is 14 amino acids. Trimming left V 6 bases short and J 7 bases short, with 22 bases between. The chain's CDR3 is CSAGGGDGRGEQYF. In DNA, the CDR3 is TGCAGTGCGGGAGGAGGGGACGGACGGGGGGAGCAGTACTTC.

In this sample, this clonotype turned up many times. The CDR3 protein is CASSLGGLAGAKTQYF. The CDR3 region has the DNA TGTGCCAGCAGTTTAGGGGGACTAGCGGGGGCGAAGACCCAGTACTTC. The rearrangement uses TRBV12-3 or TRBV12-4 and TRBJ2-5; 14 positions match TRBD2. The CDR3 loop spans 16 amino acids. V lost 1 base to trimming and J lost 6 bases; unmatched junction nucleotides: 4.

Ten or more counts support this clonotype. The genes are TRBV6-1 and TRBJ1-3, with D possibly matching TRBD1 (5 bases). V lost 5 bases, J lost 0 bases, and 17 bases lay in between. Germline V CDR1 and CDR2: MNHNS, SASEGT. The CDR3 totals 17 residues. For the CDR3, the DNA is TGTGCCAGCAGTTCCGGGACCATCACTAACTCTGGAAACACCATATATTTT. Its translation: CASSSGTITNSGNTIYF.

In this sample, this clonotype turned up a few times. Being one base from a much bigger clone, this may be a read error. The chain links TRBV3-1 to TRBJ1-1, with no clear D. This CDR3 comprises 15 residues. CDR1 LGHDT and CDR2 YNNKEL come from the germline V gene (reference sequence). The CDR3 reads CTSRPHRQRNTEAFF. The CDR3, as DNA: TGTACCAGCAGACCCCATCGCCAGCGGAACACTGAAGCTTTCTTT. The full variable domain, its missing parts supplied by reference TRBV3-1 and TRBJ1-1, is DTAVSQTPKYLVTQMGNDKSIKCEQNLGHDTMYWYKQDSKKFLKIMFSYNNKELIINETVPNRFSPKSPDKAHLNLHINSLELGDSAVYFCTSRPHRQRNTEAFFGQGTRLTVV.

This clonotype was counted many times. The chain uses TRBV6-1 and TRBJ1-2, with D uncertain. The CDR3 consists of 13 residues. Germline assignment: CDR1 MNHNS and CDR2 SASEGT. V was cut by 8 bases and J by 4 bases, with 14 bases left in between. The CDR3 DNA sequence: TGTGCCAGCCGACTCCCCGGAGGCTATGGCTACACCTTC. This encodes CASRLPGGYGYTF.

The genes are TRBV7-9 and TRBJ2-7; tentatively, D is TRBD2 (5 bases). The CDR3 consists of 15 residues. V was cut by 3 bases and J by 2 bases, with 14 bases left in between. Germline-derived CDR1 and CDR2 are SEHNR and FQNEAQ (reference sequence). The CDR3: CASSFGDRTPYEQYF. CDR3 DNA sequence: TGTGCCAGCAGCTTTGGGGATCGGACTCCCTACGAGCAGTACTTC.

In this sample, this clonotype turned up many times. The genes are TRBV30 and TRBJ1-2; possible D gene TRBD1, 5 bases. There are 13 residues in the CDR3. CDR1 GTSNPN and CDR2 SVGIG come from the germline V gene (reference sequence). With 3 bases removed from V and 7 bases from J, the gap between germline ends came to 15 bases. Here the CDR3 reads CAWRDWRGGGYTF. DNA of the CDR3: TGTGCCTGGAGGGATTGGAGGGGTGGTGGCTACACCTTC.

There are a few counts of this clonotype. The V gene is TRBV5-5, the J gene TRBJ2-7; D unclear. V was clipped by 1 base and J by 8 bases, with 13 bases between them. Looked up from germline, CDR1 is SGHKS and CDR2 is YYEKEE (reference sequence). The CDR3 covers 13 residues. This chain's CDR3 is CASSLTTDRQQYF. The CDR3 coding sequence is TGTGCCAGCAGCTTGACGACGGATCGGCAGCAGTACTTC.

The chain couples TRBV18 to TRBJ2-3; 7 nucleotides agree with TRBD1. Germline CDR1 and CDR2: KGHSH and LQKENI. V gave up 6 bases and J gave up 1 base; unmatched junction bases: 7. The CDR3 spans 15 residues. For the CDR3, the DNA is TGTGCCAGCTCGCTCGGACAGGCCGGCACAGATACGCAGTATTTT. The encoded protein is CASSLGQAGTDTQYF.

Many counts were recorded for this clonotype. The V call is TRBV12-3 or TRBV12-4, the J call TRBJ2-1; 13 bases line up with TRBD2. The CDR3 consists of 14 residues. The V and J ends lost 5 bases and 8 bases, in that order; junction bases with no gene match: 3. The CDR3 loop is CASSELAGGHEQFF. In DNA, the CDR3 is TGTGCCAGCAGTGAACTAGCGGGGGGGCATGAGCAGTTCTTC.

This clonotype was recorded at least ten times. The CDR3 loop is CASSPPGTWETQYF. CDR3 nucleotides: TGTGCCAGCAGTCCCCCCGGGACTTGGGAGACCCAGTACTTC. The chain has TRBV28 and TRBJ2-5, with D tentatively TRBD2 (6 bases). V lost 5 bases, J lost 5 bases, and 15 bases lay in between. There are 14 residues in the CDR3. The germline V gene encodes CDR1 MDHEN and CDR2 SYDVKM.

At least ten counts were recorded for this clonotype. This chain uses TRBV6-1 with TRBJ2-1; 12 nucleotides match TRBD2. CDR3 length: 15 amino acids. Germline assignment: CDR1 MNHNS and CDR2 SASEGT. V was pared by 5 bases and J by 4 bases, with 3 bases of the junction left unmatched. The CDR3 DNA reads as TGTGCCAGCAGTCGGACTAGCGGGATTTACAATGAGCAGTTCTTC. Its translation is CASSRTSGIYNEQFF.

The chain links TRBV5-1 to TRBJ1-2; D perhaps matches TRBD1 (5 bases). Germline V lookup: CDR1 SGHRS, CDR2 YFSETQ. The CDR3 is 15 residues long. V shed 1 base and J shed 4 bases, with 14 bases lying between them. In DNA, the CDR3 is TGCGCCAGCAGCTTGAGTGGGGCCTTGGGCTATGGCTACACCTTC. Translation gives CASSLSGALGYGYTF. Using reference TRBV5-1 and TRBJ1-2 for the parts outside the CDR3, the full variable domain is KAGVTQTPRYLIKTRGQQVTLSCSPISGHRSVSWYQQTPGQGLQFLFEYFSETQRNKGNFPGRFSGRQFSNSRSEMNVSTLELGDSALYLCASSLSGALGYGYTFGSGTRLTVV.

Concerning this clonotype itself: The junction departs from the called germline gene at one end, perhaps through a read error. The chain joins TRBV28 to TRBJ2-4; maybe TRBD1 (6 bases). The CDR3 has 16 residues. Germline CDR1 and CDR2: MDHEN and SYDVKM. DNA for the CDR3: TGTGCCAACAGTTTCGAGGGGGACACCCCGAAAAACATTCAGTACTTC. This gives the protein CANSFEGDTPKNIQYF.

There are a few counts of this clonotype. V usage is TRBV6-4 and J usage is TRBJ2-3; 12 bases map to TRBD2. The CDR3 totals 16 residues. V dropped 0 bases and J dropped 5; count of bases not matched to a gene: 3. Germline CDR1 MRHNA, CDR2 SNTAGT. The chain's CDR3 is CASSDSTSGRKDTQYF. DNA for the CDR3: TGTGCCAGCAGTGACTCGACTAGCGGGAGAAAAGATACGCAGTATTTT.

The V gene is TRBV5-4, the J gene TRBJ1-6; no firm D call. Germline values: CDR1 SGHNT, CDR2 YYREEE (reference sequence). The CDR3 contains 13 residues. The V gene lost 2 bases and the J gene lost 7 bases, with 7 bases spanning the gap. CDR3 nucleotides: TGTGCCAGCAGCTTCGGGTCCAATTCACCCCTCCACTTT. Translating gives CASSFGSNSPLHF. The complete variable domain, with remaining parts taken from reference TRBV5-4 and TRBJ1-6, reads ETGVTQSPTHLIKTRGQQVTLRCSSQSGHNTVSWYQQALGQGPQFIFQYYREEENGRGNFPPRFSGLQFPNYSSELNVNALELDDSALYLCASSFGSNSPLHFGNGTRLTVT.

This clonotype was counted many times. The chain is built from TRBV10-3 and TRBJ2-1; TRBD2 aligns across 11 bases. Germline-derived CDR1 and CDR2 are ENHRY and SYGVKD. The length of the CDR3 is 16 residues. Trimming at V came to 2 bases and at J to 5 bases, leaving 5 bases not matched to a gene. CDR3 coding DNA: TGTGCCATCAGTGAGCCGACACTAGCGGGGGACAATGAGCAGTTCTTC. This translates into CAISEPTLAGDNEQFF.

This clonotype was found many times. The chain has TRBV27 and TRBJ2-5; 8 positions agree with TRBD2. Per germline, CDR1 MNHEY and CDR2 SMNVEV (reference sequence). J gave up 3 bases and V 0 bases, and 12 bases lay outside the gene matches. There are 18 residues in the CDR3. CDR3: CASSLSGFGGGPEETQYF. The CDR3 coding sequence is TGTGCCAGCAGTTTATCGGGTTTCGGGGGGGGGCCTGAAGAGACCCAGTACTTC.

In its sample, this clonotype was seen many times. The gene calls are TRBV6-2 or TRBV6-3 and TRBJ2-7; D is uncertain. CDR3 length: 12 residues. Trimming cost V 0 bases and J 4 bases, with 4 bases left between them. Germline V CDR1 and CDR2: MNHEY, SVGEGT. Here the CDR3 DNA reads TGTGCCAGCAGTTACTCCCGGTACGAGCAGTACTTC. Amino acids: CASSYSRYEQYF.

The sample holds many counts of this clonotype. The chain carries TRBV20-1 and TRBJ2-7; D uncertain. Germline lookup yields CDR1 DFQATT and CDR2 SNEGSKA (reference sequence). The CDR3 is made up of 15 amino acids. V dropped 1 base and J dropped 5 bases, with 18 bases sitting between them. DNA for the CDR3: TGCAGTGCTAGAGCTGGCCTGGGAATGACGAACGAGCAGTACTTC. It yields the protein CSARAGLGMTNEQYF.

The table lists this clonotype with many counts. The chain combines TRBV5-1 with TRBJ1-3; no clear D. This CDR3 has 15 amino acids. Trimming left V 0 bases short and J 4 bases short, with 11 bases between. Germline CDR1 and CDR2: SGHRS and YFSETQ. This CDR3 is CASSLGLAAGNTIYF. The CDR3 nucleotides read TGCGCCAGCAGCTTGGGCCTCGCGGCCGGAAACACCATATATTTT.

With regard to this clonotype: A much larger clone differs by one base, so this may be a read error. This chain uses TRBV2 with TRBJ2-5; 9 nucleotides match TRBD2. There are 14 residues in the CDR3. The J segment lost 5 bases and the V segment lost 4 bases, leaving 5 bases of the junction unmatched. The germline V gene encodes CDR1 SNHLY and CDR2 FYNNEI. CDR3 loop: CASSGASGVETQYF. DNA of the CDR3: TGTGCCAGCAGTGGGGCTAGCGGGGTTGAGACCCAGTACTTC.

This clonotype came up many times. The V call is TRBV30, the J call TRBJ2-1; the D gene is possibly TRBD2 (5 bases). CDR3 length equals 13 residues. Germline assignment: CDR1 GTSNPN and CDR2 SVGIG (reference sequence). Trimming removed 0 bases at V and 3 bases at J, with 6 bases between. The CDR3 protein is CAWSVGSYNEQFF. The CDR3 nucleotides read TGTGCCTGGAGTGTTGGGAGCTACAATGAGCAGTTCTTC. The full variable domain, in which reference TRBV30 and TRBJ2-1 provide the parts outside the CDR3, is SQTIHQWPATLVQPVGSPLSLECTVEGTSNPNLYWYRQAAGRGLQLLFYSVGIGQISSEVPQNLSASRPQDRQFILSSKKLLLSDSGFYLCAWSVGSYNEQFFGPGTRLTVL.

This clonotype was counted many times. This chain connects TRBV6-2 or TRBV6-3 to TRBJ2-1; 14 nucleotides line up with TRBD2. Germline trimming cut 2 bases from V and 2 bases from J; bases unmatched to any gene: 11. This CDR3 is built from 20 residues. CDR1 is MNHEY, CDR2 SVGEGT, per germline. This chain's CDR3 is CASSYQGLAGVRGPYNEQFF. CDR3 coding DNA: TGTGCCAGCAGTTACCAGGGACTAGCGGGAGTAAGGGGCCCCTACAATGAGCAGTTCTTC.